This T cell receptor beta chain emerged from a study of T cell changes during pregnancy in multiple sclerosis. The CDR3 consists of 15 residues. The germline CDR1 and CDR2 sequences are SGHTA and FQGNSA. V shed 1 base and J shed 5 bases, with 12 bases lying between them. Produced via immunoSEQ multiplex PCR; TCRdb's table is partial and in-frame only. The data show about 59,000 clones, approximately 90% seen once. The sequences come from peripheral blood, collected in the first trimester of pregnancy. The chain joins TRBV7-2 to TRBJ1-5, with D hard to call. The receptor's source is a female donor with multiple sclerosis, enrolled in a pregnancy study. CDR3 loop: CASSLVTSVDQPQHF. The CDR3 DNA sequence: TGTGCCAGCAGCTTAGTTACCTCGGTGGATCAGCCCCAGCATTTT.